This T cell receptor (beta chain) appears in the sequencing data of a study of metastatic and nonmetastatic thyroid tumors. Across the study: Across blood and tumor or nodule tissue, repertoires from malignant and benign thyroid patients were compared with one another. General observations from the study: In both blood and tumor samples, TCR beta diversity was reported significantly higher for malignant than benign nodules.

Trimming removed 7 bases from V and 10 bases from J, with 11 bases in between. The CDR3 spans 11 residues. Germline V gene sequence: CDR1 SNHLY, CDR2 FYNNEI. All patients reached thyroid surgery having received no treatment beforehand. MiXCR was used by TCRdb to re-call the PCR reads. This sample has thousands of clones, with around a sixth found just once. This clone showed up many times. What it binds is not known. This rearrangement joins TRBV2 to TRBJ2-1; D tentatively reads TRBD1 or TRBD2 (5 bases each). This TCR derives from a female donor with papillary thyroid cancer or a benign thyroid nodule (not recorded which). Some clones in this sample may be carry-over from other donors' samples. The sequenced sample consisted of adjacent normal tissue. The DNA of the CDR3 is TGTGCCAGCACAGTCCGGGGCGAGCAGTTCTTC. Amino acids: CASTVRGEQFF.